This T cell receptor (beta chain) derives from a study of post-analysis software for immune sequencing data. Regarding the study as a whole: In patients, TRBV5-6, TRBV5-1 and TRBV20-1 belonged to four or five TRBV segments found more frequently than in controls. Strong same-batch co-clustering of samples appeared with F measure clustering. Those with multiple sclerosis, the patient group, showed significantly lower normalized Chao1 diversity than controls.

Presence of unique molecular identifiers characterized the TCR beta cDNA libraries. MiXCR, run by TCRdb on the PCR reads, gives a single entry per CDR3 protein. The sample has approximately 160,000 distinct CDR3 sequences, about 32% seen once. Of note for this clonotype: Its target is unknown.

Germline CDR1 LNHDA, CDR2 SQIVND (reference sequence). This CDR3 region has 17 residues. The chain links TRBV19 to TRBJ2-5, with no clear D. The J call is in doubt because the DNA end fits TRBJ2-7 better. This sequence originates from a girl aged 5 to 17 with multiple sclerosis. The source material was blood. CDR3 sequence reads: CASSIGWQNLADHEQYF. DNA for the CDR3: TGTGCCAGTAGTATAGGTTGGCAGAACCTTGCGGACCACGAGCAGTACTTC.